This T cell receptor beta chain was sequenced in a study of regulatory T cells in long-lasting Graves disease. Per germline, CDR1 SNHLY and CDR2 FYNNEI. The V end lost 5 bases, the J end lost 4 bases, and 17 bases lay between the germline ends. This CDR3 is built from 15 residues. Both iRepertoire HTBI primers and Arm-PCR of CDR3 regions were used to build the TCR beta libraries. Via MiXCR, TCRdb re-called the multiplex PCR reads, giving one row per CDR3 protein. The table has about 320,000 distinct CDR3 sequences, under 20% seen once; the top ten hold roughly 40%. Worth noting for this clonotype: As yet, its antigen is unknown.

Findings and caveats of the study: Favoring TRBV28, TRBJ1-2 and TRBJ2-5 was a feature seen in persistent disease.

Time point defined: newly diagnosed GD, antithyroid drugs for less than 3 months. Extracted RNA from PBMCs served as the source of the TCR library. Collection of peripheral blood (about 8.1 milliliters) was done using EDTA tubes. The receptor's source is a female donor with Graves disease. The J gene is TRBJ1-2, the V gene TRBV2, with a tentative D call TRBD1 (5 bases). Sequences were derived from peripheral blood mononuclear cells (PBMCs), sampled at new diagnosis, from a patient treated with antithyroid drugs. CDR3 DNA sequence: TGTGCCAGCAGTCTGCAACCGACAGCCATCTATGGCTACACCTTC. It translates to CASSLQPTAIYGYTF.